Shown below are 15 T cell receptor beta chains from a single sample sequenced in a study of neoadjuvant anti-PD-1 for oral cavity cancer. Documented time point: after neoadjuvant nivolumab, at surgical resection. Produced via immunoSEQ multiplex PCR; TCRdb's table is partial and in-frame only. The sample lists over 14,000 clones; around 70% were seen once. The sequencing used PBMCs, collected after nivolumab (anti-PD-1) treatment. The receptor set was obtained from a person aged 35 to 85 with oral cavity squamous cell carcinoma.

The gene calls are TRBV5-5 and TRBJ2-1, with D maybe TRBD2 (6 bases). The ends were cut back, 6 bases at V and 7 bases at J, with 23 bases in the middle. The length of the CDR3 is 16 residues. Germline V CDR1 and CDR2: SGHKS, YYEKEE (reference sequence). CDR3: CASTLAQLTSWNEQFF. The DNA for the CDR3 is TGTGCCAGCACCCTCGCTCAGTTGACTAGTTGGAATGAGCAGTTCTTC.

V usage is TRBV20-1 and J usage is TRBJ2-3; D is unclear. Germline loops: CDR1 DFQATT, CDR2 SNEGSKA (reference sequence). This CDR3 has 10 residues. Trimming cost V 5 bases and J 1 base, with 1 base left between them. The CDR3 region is CSARTDTQYF. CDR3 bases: TGCAGTGCTCGCACAGATACGCAGTATTTT.

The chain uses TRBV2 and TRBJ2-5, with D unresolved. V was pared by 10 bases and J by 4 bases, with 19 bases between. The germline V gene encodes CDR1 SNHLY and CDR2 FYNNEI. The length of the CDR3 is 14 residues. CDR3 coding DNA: TGTGCCACCAACTTGGCGAACGGAGCAGAGACCCAGTACTTC. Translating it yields CATNLANGAETQYF.

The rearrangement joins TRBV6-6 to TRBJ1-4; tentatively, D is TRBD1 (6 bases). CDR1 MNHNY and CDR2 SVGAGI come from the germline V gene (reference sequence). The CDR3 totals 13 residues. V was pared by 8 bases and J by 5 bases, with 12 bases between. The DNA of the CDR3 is TGTGCCAGCGGGCGGACAGCGAATGAAAAACTGTTTTTT. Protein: CASGRTANEKLFF.

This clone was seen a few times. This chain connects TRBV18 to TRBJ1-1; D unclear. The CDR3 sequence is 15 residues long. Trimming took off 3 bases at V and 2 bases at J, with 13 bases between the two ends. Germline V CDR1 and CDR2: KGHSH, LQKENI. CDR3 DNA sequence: TGTGCCAGCTCACCGACGGACCGTGTTAACACTGAAGCTTTCTTT. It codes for CASSPTDRVNTEAFF.

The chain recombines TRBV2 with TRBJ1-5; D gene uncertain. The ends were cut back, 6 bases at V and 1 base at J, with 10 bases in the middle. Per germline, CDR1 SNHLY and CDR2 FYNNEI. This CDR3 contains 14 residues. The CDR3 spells CASRIDKSNQPQHF. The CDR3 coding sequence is TGTGCCAGCAGGATCGACAAGAGCAATCAGCCCCAGCATTTT.

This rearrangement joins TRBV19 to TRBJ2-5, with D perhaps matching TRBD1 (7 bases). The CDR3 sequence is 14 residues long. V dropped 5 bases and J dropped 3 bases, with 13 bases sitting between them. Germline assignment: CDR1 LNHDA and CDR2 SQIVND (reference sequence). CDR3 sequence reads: CASSAGQSKETQYF. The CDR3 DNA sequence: TGTGCCAGTAGTGCGGGACAGAGTAAAGAGACCCAGTACTTC.

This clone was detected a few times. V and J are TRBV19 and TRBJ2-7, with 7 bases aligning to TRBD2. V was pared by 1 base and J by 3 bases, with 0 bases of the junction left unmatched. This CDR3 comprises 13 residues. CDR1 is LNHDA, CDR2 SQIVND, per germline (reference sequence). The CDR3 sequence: CASSIASGYEQYF. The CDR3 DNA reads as TGTGCCAGTAGTATAGCTAGCGGCTACGAGCAGTACTTC.

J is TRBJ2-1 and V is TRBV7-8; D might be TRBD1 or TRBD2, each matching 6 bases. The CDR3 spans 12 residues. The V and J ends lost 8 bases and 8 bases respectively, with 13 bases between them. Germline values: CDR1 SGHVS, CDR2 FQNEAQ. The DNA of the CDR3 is TGTGCCAGCTTGAAAAGGGGGGATGAGCAGTTCTTC. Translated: CASLKRGDEQFF.

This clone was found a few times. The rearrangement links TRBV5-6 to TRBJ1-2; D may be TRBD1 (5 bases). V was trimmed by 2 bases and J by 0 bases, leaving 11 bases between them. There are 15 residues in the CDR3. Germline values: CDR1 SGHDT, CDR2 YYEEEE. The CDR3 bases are TGTGCCAGCAGCTTTGATTGGGGCACTAACTATGGCTACACCTTC. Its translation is CASSFDWGTNYGYTF.

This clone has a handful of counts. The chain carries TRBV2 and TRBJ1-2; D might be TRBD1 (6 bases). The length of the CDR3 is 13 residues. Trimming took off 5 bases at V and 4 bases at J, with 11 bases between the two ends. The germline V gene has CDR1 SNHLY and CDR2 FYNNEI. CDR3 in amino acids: CASSPTGSYGYTF. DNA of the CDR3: TGTGCCAGCAGTCCGACAGGAAGCTATGGCTACACCTTC. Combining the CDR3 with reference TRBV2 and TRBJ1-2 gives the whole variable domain EPEVTQTPSHQVTQMGQEVILRCVPISNHLYFYWYRQILGQKVEFLVSFYNNEISEKSEIFDDQFSVERPDGSNFTLKIRSTKLEDSAMYFCASSPTGSYGYTFGSGTRLTVV.

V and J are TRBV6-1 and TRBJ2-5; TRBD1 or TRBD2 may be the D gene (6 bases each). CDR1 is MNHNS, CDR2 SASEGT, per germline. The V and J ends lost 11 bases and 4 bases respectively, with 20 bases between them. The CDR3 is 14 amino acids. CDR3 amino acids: CAVSLGRGGETQYF. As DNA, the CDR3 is TGTGCCGTCTCCCTAGGCAGGGGAGGAGAGACCCAGTACTTC.

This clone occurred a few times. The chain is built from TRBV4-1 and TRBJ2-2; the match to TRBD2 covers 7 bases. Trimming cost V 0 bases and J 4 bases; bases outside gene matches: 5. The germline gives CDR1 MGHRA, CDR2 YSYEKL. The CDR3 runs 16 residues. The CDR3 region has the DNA TGCGCCAGCAGCCAAGATCGAGCGGGAACCACCGGGGAGCTGTTTTTT. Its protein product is CASSQDRAGTTGELFF.

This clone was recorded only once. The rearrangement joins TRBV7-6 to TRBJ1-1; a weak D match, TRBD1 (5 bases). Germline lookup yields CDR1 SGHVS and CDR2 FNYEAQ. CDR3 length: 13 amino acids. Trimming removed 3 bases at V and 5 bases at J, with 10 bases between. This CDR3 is CASSFRDATEAFF. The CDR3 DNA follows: TGTGCCAGCAGCTTCCGGGACGCAACTGAAGCTTTCTTT.

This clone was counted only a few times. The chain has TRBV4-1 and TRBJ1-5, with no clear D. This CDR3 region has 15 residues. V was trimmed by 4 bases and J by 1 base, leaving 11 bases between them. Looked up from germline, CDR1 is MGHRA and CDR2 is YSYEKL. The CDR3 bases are TGCGCCAGCAGCCCCACCGAGGGAAGCAATCAGCCCCAGCATTTT. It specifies CASSPTEGSNQPQHF.